These T cell receptor beta chains were read from a single sample in a study of T cell repertoires in cytomegalovirus infection. TCRdb independently ran MiXCR on the reads; one entry per CDR3 protein. The sample has around 430,000 distinct CDR3 sequences, approximately 42% seen once. No antigen has been assigned to these receptors. The sample in question was cultured PBMCs, obtained from culture after CMV antigen stimulation. These receptors were collected from a human donor in good health (CMV status not recorded). Some clones in this sample may be carry-over from other donors' samples. Both conserved end residues are part of each CDR3. The order of the fields is V gene, clone size, J gene, D gene, CDR3 protein, CDR3 DNA. D genes are given only for firm matches. Some rows have no size entry. The others give once, few or many, or a class for an expanded clone.

TRBV5-5	-	TRBJ2-1	-	CASSLHFRESYNEQFF	TGTGCCAGCAGCCTTCACTTCAGGGAATCCTACAATGAGCAGTTCTTC
TRBV12-3/TRBV12-4	-	TRBJ2-2	-	CASSFGATPTGELFF	TGTGCCAGCAGTTTCGGGGCCACCCCGACCGGGGAGCTGTTTTTT
TRBV15	-	TRBJ2-1	-	CATSRGNEQFF	TGTGCCACCAGCAGAGGAAATGAGCAGTTCTTC
TRBV28	few	TRBJ1-1	-	CASSFGGTTEAFF	TGTGCCAGCAGTTTCGGTGGGACGACTGAAGCTTTCTTT
TRBV7-2	-	TRBJ2-1	-	CASSLQRISSGEQFF	TGTGCCAGCAGCCTTCAGCGGATTTCCTCGGGTGAGCAGTTCTTC
TRBV7-6	-	TRBJ2-1	-	CASSFRTAGPSYNEQFF	TGTGCCAGCAGCTTTCGGACCGCGGGGCCCTCCTACAATGAGCAGTTCTTC
TRBV3-1	-	TRBJ1-2	-	CASSHGDYGYTF	TGTGCCAGCAGCCATGGTGACTATGGCTACACCTTC
TRBV7-6	many	TRBJ2-7	-	CASSLDRSSEQYF	TGTGCCAGCAGCTTAGATAGAAGCAGCGAGCAGTACTTC
TRBV2	-	TRBJ2-7	TRBD1	CASLPGGPARSSYEQYF	TGTGCCAGCTTGCCAGGGGGTCCCGCCCGCAGCTCCTACGAGCAGTACTTC
TRBV2	few	TRBJ2-7	TRBD1	CASGQGSYEQYF	TGTGCCAGCGGACAGGGGTCCTACGAGCAGTACTTC
TRBV20-1	-	TRBJ2-1	TRBD2	CSARRSSGFSYNEQFF	TGCAGTGCGAGAAGGTCTAGCGGGTTCTCCTACAATGAGCAGTTCTTC
TRBV6-5	-	TRBJ1-2	TRBD1	CASRLNRGGYTF	TGTGCCAGCAGGCTGAACAGGGGAGGCTACACCTTC
TRBV7-9	few	TRBJ2-7	-	CASSSGTKSYEQYF	TGTGCCAGCAGCTCCGGGACAAAATCCTACGAGCAGTACTTC
TRBV6-2/TRBV6-3	-	TRBJ2-7	TRBD2	CASSYSSGRAGRLEQYF	TGTGCCAGCAGTTATAGTAGCGGGAGGGCCGGGCGGCTCGAGCAGTACTTC
TRBV7-6	-	TRBJ2-1	-	CASSSQGPEQFF	TGTGCCAGCAGCTCACAGGGTCCTGAGCAGTTCTTC
TRBV2	-	TRBJ1-6	TRBD1	CASSERTGGYSPLHF	TGTGCCAGCAGTGAAAGGACAGGGGGTTATTCACCCCTCCACTTT
TRBV20-1	-	TRBJ2-1	-	CSASSGSGHTNIDNEQFF	TGCAGTGCTAGTTCCGGGTCTGGTCACACAAACATCGACAATGAGCAGTTCTTC
TRBV25-1	few	TRBJ2-2	-	CASSESRGMNTGELFF	TGTGCCAGCAGTGAATCCCGGGGAATGAACACCGGGGAGCTGTTTTTT
TRBV7-2	few	TRBJ2-7	-	CASSLGSQLYEQYF	TGTGCCAGCAGCTTGGGGTCCCAACTCTACGAGCAGTACTTC
TRBV6-5	-	TRBJ2-3	-	CASSYSEGPGNTQYF	TGTGCCAGCAGTTACTCTGAAGGTCCTGGAAATACGCAGTATTTT
TRBV7-2	-	TRBJ2-3	TRBD2	CASTGPGLAGGPSGADTQYF	TGTGCCAGCACCGGCCCTGGACTAGCGGGAGGGCCCTCCGGGGCAGATACGCAGTATTTT
TRBV6-2/TRBV6-3	-	TRBJ2-1	-	CASSYSRGAIDNEQFF	TGTGCCAGCAGTTACTCCCGGGGGGCAATTGACAATGAGCAGTTCTTC
TRBV7-9	once	TRBJ2-7	-	CASSPPREQGVYEQYF	TGTGCCAGCAGCCCACCTAGGGAACAGGGTGTCTACGAGCAGTACTTC
TRBV20-1	-	TRBJ2-2	TRBD2	CSARDAQTSGTAGELFF	TGCAGTGCTAGAGACGCTCAGACTAGCGGGACGGCCGGGGAGCTGTTTTTT
TRBV6-2/TRBV6-3	-	TRBJ2-3	TRBD2	CASSYSRLALRLDTQYF	TGTGCCAGCAGTTACTCAAGACTAGCCCTACGCCTGGATACGCAGTATTTT
TRBV15	-	TRBJ2-5	-	CATSKVGVAPLETQYF	TGTGCCACCAGTAAAGTGGGGGTAGCTCCATTAGAGACCCAGTACTTC
TRBV27	-	TRBJ1-6	-	CASRTGVVNSPLHF	TGTGCCAGCAGAACGGGAGTGGTTAATTCACCCCTCCACTTT
TRBV20-1	few	TRBJ2-7	-	CSATGTLSSYEQYF	TGCAGTGCAACCGGGACACTGAGCTCCTACGAGCAGTACTTC
TRBV9	few	TRBJ2-2	-	CASSVGADGTGELFF	TGTGCCAGCAGCGTAGGGGCGGATGGTACCGGGGAGCTGTTTTTT
TRBV5-1	-	TRBJ2-3	TRBD1	CASSLAPSGTDSTDTQYF	TGCGCCAGCAGCTTGGCCCCCTCCGGGACAGACAGCACAGATACGCAGTATTTT
TRBV11-2	-	TRBJ2-7	-	CASSSWDTWPSYEQYF	TGTGCCAGCAGCTCGTGGGACACCTGGCCCTCCTACGAGCAGTACTTC
TRBV6-5	-	TRBJ2-7	-	CASRQGASFYEQYF	TGTGCCAGCAGACAGGGCGCCTCATTCTACGAGCAGTACTTC
TRBV11-2	-	TRBJ2-3	TRBD1	CASSRDRGLAQYF	TGTGCCAGCAGCCGGGACAGGGGATTAGCGCAGTATTTT
TRBV20-1	-	TRBJ1-5	-	CSASRRDQPQHF	TGCAGTGCTAGCCGCAGGGATCAGCCCCAGCATTTT
TRBV28	-	TRBJ2-5	-	CASTTRRTGQETQYF	TGTGCCAGCACTACTAGGAGGACTGGGCAAGAGACCCAGTACTTC
TRBV18	few	TRBJ1-1	-	CASSRKNMNTEAFF	TGTGCCAGCTCAAGGAAGAACATGAACACTGAAGCTTTCTTT
TRBV28	few	TRBJ2-7	TRBD2	CASSRYWTSATYEQYF	TGTGCCAGCAGCCGATACTGGACTAGCGCAACCTACGAGCAGTACTTC
TRBV10-3	-	TRBJ1-3	-	CAISEAGNTIYF	TGTGCCATCAGTGAGGCTGGAAACACCATATATTTT
TRBV7-2	many	TRBJ2-7	TRBD2	CASSLGLADSYEQYF	TGTGCCAGCAGCTTAGGACTAGCGGACTCCTACGAGCAGTACTTC
TRBV20-1	few	TRBJ2-3	TRBD2	CSAQAGGPEDTQYF	TGCAGTGCTCAAGCGGGGGGGCCAGAAGATACGCAGTATTTT
TRBV7-2	few	TRBJ2-1	-	CASSLSLSSYNEQFF	TGTGCCAGCAGCTTATCTCTGAGCTCCTACAATGAGCAGTTCTTC
TRBV7-2	many	TRBJ2-5	-	CASSLERTPVETQYF	TGTGCCAGCAGCTTAGAACGGACCCCGGTTGAGACCCAGTACTTC
TRBV7-2	many	TRBJ2-3	TRBD2	CASSLVGTSGTQYF	TGTGCCAGCAGCTTAGTTGGGACTAGCGGTACGCAGTATTTT
TRBV7-2	few	TRBJ2-7	-	CASSFSGGREQYF	TGTGCCAGCAGCTTCTCGGGGGGCCGCGAGCAGTACTTC
TRBV7-2	few	TRBJ2-3	-	CASSPLETTDTQYF	TGTGCCAGCAGCCCACTTGAGACAACAGATACGCAGTATTTT
TRBV6-2/TRBV6-3	-	TRBJ2-2	-	CASRISGGNTGELFF	TGTGCCAGTAGAATTAGCGGCGGGAACACCGGGGAGCTGTTTTTT
TRBV11-2	few	TRBJ2-3	-	CASSPRSPTQYF	TGTGCCAGCAGCCCCCGGTCTCCAACGCAGTATTTT
TRBV9	few	TRBJ2-2	-	CASSVHGGSGTGELFF	TGTGCCAGCAGCGTACACGGGGGATCAGGGACCGGGGAGCTGTTTTTT
TRBV5-1	-	TRBJ2-3	TRBD1	CASSYRGLLADTQYF	TGCGCCAGCAGCTACAGGGGGCTTTTAGCAGATACGCAGTATTTT
TRBV7-2	few	TRBJ2-2	TRBD2	CASSFPSGRNTGELFF	TGTGCCAGCAGCTTTCCTAGCGGGAGAAATACCGGGGAGCTGTTTTTT
TRBV12-3/TRBV12-4	-	TRBJ2-5	TRBD2	CASRETSEETQYF	TGTGCCAGCAGAGAGACTAGCGAGGAGACCCAGTACTTC
TRBV7-2	many	TRBJ2-5	TRBD2	CASSFGLAGGETQYF	TGTGCCAGCAGCTTCGGACTAGCGGGGGGAGAGACCCAGTACTTC
TRBV7-2	few	TRBJ2-2	-	CASSRDGRNTGELFF	TGTGCCAGCAGCCGGGACGGACGAAACACCGGGGAGCTGTTTTTT
TRBV7-9	-	TRBJ2-1	TRBD1	CASSSTWGDRGNEQFF	TGTGCCAGCAGCTCTACCTGGGGGGACAGGGGGAATGAGCAGTTCTTC
TRBV7-2	few	TRBJ2-5	-	CASSYYAGFQETQYF	TGTGCCAGCAGCTATTATGCAGGATTCCAAGAGACCCAGTACTTC
TRBV7-2	many	TRBJ2-1	TRBD2	CASSVAAGSYNEQFF	TGTGCCAGCAGCGTCGCAGCGGGATCGTACAATGAGCAGTTCTTC
TRBV15	-	TRBJ1-2	TRBD1	CATSRGPGTGFSGYTF	TGTGCCACCAGCAGAGGACCCGGGACAGGGTTTTCTGGCTACACCTTC
TRBV5-1	-	TRBJ1-1	-	CASSPMTAMNTEAFF	TGCGCCAGCAGCCCTATGACAGCTATGAACACTGAAGCTTTCTTT
TRBV7-2	-	TRBJ2-7	-	CASSDTNTGEQYF	TGTGCCAGCAGCGATACCAATACAGGGGAGCAGTACTTC